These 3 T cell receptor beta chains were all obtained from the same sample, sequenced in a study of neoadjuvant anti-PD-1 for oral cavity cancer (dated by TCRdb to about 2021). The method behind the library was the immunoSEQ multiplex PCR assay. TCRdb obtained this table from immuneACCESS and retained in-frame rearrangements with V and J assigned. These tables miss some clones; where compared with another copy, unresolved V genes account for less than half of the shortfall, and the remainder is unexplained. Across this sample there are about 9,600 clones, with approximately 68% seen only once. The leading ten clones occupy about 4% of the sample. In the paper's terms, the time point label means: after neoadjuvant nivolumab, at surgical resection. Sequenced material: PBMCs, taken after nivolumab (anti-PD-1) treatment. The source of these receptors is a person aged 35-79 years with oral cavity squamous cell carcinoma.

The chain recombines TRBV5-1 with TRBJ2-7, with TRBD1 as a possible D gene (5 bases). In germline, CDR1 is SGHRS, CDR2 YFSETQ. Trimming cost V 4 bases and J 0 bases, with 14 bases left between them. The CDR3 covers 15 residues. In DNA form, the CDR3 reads TGCGCCAGCAGCGAATCTCAAGGGGCCTCCTACGAGCAGTACTTC. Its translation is CASSESQGASYEQYF.

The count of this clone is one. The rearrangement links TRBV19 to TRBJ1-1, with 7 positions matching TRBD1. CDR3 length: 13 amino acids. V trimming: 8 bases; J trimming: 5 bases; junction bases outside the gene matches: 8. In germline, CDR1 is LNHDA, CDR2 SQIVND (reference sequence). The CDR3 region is CASGLAGGTEAFF. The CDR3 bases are TGTGCCAGTGGCCTGGCAGGGGGGACTGAAGCTTTCTTT.

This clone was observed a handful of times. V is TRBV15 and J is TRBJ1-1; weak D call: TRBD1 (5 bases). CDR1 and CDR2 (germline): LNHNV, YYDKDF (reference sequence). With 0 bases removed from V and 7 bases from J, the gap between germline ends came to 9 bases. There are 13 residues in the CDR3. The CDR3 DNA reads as TGTGCCACCAGCAGAGATTGGGGCGGTGAAGCTTTCTTT. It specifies CATSRDWGGEAFF.